Each of the 32 T cell receptor beta chains below was sequenced from the same sample in a study of yellow fever vaccine responses in identical twins. MiXCR, run by TCRdb on the RT-PCR reads, gives a single entry per CDR3 protein. The data show approximately 32,000 distinct CDR3 sequences, 50% to 65% seen once. Source: T cells from blood (PBMCs), unsorted or a sorted subset (not recorded which), taken before or after yellow fever vaccination (not recorded which). The receptors shown here come from a woman aged 18-30 years who received the yellow fever vaccine.

The rearrangement uses TRBV19 and TRBJ2-1, with D possibly matching TRBD2 (6 bases). This CDR3 is 11 amino acids long. With 6 bases removed from V and 9 bases from J, the gap between germline ends came to 9 bases. The V gene's germline CDR1 is LNHDA and CDR2 SQIVND (reference sequence). This CDR3 is CASSGSGEQFF. The CDR3 bases are TGTGCCAGTAGCGGGAGTGGTGAGCAGTTCTTC.

The gene calls are TRBV15 and TRBJ2-3; the match to TRBD1 covers 7 bases. The CDR3 consists of 15 residues. J gave up 4 bases and V 0 bases, and 4 bases lay outside the gene matches. CDR1 is LNHNV, CDR2 YYDKDF, per germline (reference sequence). The CDR3 loop is CATSRDRQGADTQYF. In DNA form, the CDR3 reads TGTGCCACCAGCAGAGACCGACAGGGAGCAGATACGCAGTATTTT.

The gene calls are TRBV12-3 or TRBV12-4 and TRBJ2-7; D is undetermined. Trimming left V 1 base short and J 4 bases short, with 8 bases between. The CDR3 has 13 residues. Written as DNA, the CDR3 is TGTGCCAGCAGTTTAGAGGACCTTTACGAGCAGTACTTC. Its translation is CASSLEDLYEQYF.

J is TRBJ2-1 and V is TRBV5-1; possible D gene TRBD2, 5 bases. Trimming stripped 4 bases from V and 0 bases from J, with 11 bases between. Germline assignment: CDR1 SGHRS and CDR2 YFSETQ. The CDR3 extends over 15 amino acids. The CDR3 DNA sequence: TGCGCCAGCAGCCCAGCGGTAAGCTCCTACAATGAGCAGTTCTTC. Protein sequence: CASSPAVSSYNEQFF.

The chain combines TRBV11-1 with TRBJ2-1, with 9 bases lining up with TRBD1. This CDR3 has 15 amino acids. Losses at the gene ends were 4 bases for V and 3 bases for J; bases not matched to a gene: 4. Germline values: CDR1 SGHAT, CDR2 FQDESV (reference sequence). The CDR3 DNA reads as TGTGCCAGCAGCTCCGGACAGGGGAACTACAATGAGCAGTTCTTC. Its protein product is CASSSGQGNYNEQFF.

The CDR3 region is CASRLGRLAGVGRSYNEQFF. The CDR3 DNA is TGTGCAAGTCGCCTCGGAAGACTAGCGGGAGTAGGGAGGTCCTACAATGAGCAGTTCTTC. The chain couples TRBV12-2 to TRBJ2-1; TRBD2 is taken as the D call from the table, unchecked against the DNA. TRBV12-2 corresponds to a pseudogene. The CDR3 is 20 residues long.

The V gene is TRBV9, the J gene TRBJ1-6, with D perhaps TRBD1 (6 bases). The CDR3 is 13 residues long. V lost 1 base, J lost 11 bases, and 10 bases lay in between. Per germline, CDR1 SGDLS and CDR2 YYNGEE. The CDR3 region is CASSVTDSPPLHF. CDR3 bases: TGTGCCAGCAGCGTAACGGACAGCCCACCCCTCCACTTT. Full variable domain (remainder filled in from reference TRBV9 and TRBJ1-6): DSGVTQTPKHLITATGQRVTLRCSPRSGDLSVYWYQQSLDQGLQFLIQYYNGEERAKGNILERFSAQQFPDLHSELNLSSLELGDSALYFCASSVTDSPPLHFGNGTRLTVT.

The genes are TRBV3-1 and TRBJ2-1, with a tentative D call TRBD1 (6 bases). The CDR3 contains 15 residues. Trimming shortened V by 3 bases and J by 6 bases, and 15 bases separated the two germline ends. Germline V gives CDR1 LGHDT, CDR2 YNNKEL (reference sequence). The CDR3 is CASSQGQTMPNEQFF. The CDR3 DNA is TGTGCCAGCAGCCAGGGACAAACAATGCCCAATGAGCAGTTCTTC.

The chain joins TRBV4-1 to TRBJ1-5, with unresolved D. The germline V and J ends were trimmed by 1 base and 4 bases, with 8 bases remaining between them. This CDR3 is built from 14 residues. Germline V gene sequence: CDR1 MGHRA, CDR2 YSYEKL. The CDR3 is CASSQGSGNQPQHF. The CDR3 DNA reads as TGCGCCAGCAGCCAAGGTTCCGGGAATCAGCCCCAGCATTTT.

The chain recombines TRBV11-2 with TRBJ2-4; 9 nucleotides match TRBD1. Germline lookup yields CDR1 SGHAT and CDR2 FQNNGV. With V trimmed by 5 bases and J by 8 bases, 7 bases remained unmatched. CDR3 length: 14 residues. This CDR3 reads CASSPWTGEDIQYF. The CDR3 DNA reads as TGTGCCAGCAGCCCTTGGACAGGGGAGGACATTCAGTACTTC.

The chain combines TRBV18 with TRBJ1-1; D unclear. The germline V gene encodes CDR1 KGHSH and CDR2 LQKENI. Trimming cost V 3 bases and J 3 bases, with 8 bases left between them. The CDR3 has 13 residues. The CDR3 protein is CASSPGGDTEAFF. CDR3 nucleotides: TGTGCCAGCTCACCTGGAGGTGACACTGAAGCTTTCTTT.

The rearrangement uses TRBV18 and TRBJ2-1; 9 bases are a match to TRBD2. Germline V CDR1 and CDR2: KGHSH, LQKENI. Unmatched junction bases numbered 6, after V lost 3 bases and J lost 6 bases. This CDR3 spans 15 amino acids. In DNA form, the CDR3 reads TGTGCCAGCTCACCTGGCCTAGCGGGGAGCAATGAGCAGTTCTTC. This translates into CASSPGLAGSNEQFF.

This sequence joins TRBV5-1 and TRBJ2-1; TRBD2 aligns across 10 bases. V dropped 0 bases and J dropped 6; count of bases not matched to a gene: 6. CDR1 is SGHRS and CDR2 is YFSETQ in the germline V gene. The CDR3 extends over 16 amino acids. The CDR3 region is CASSLASSGSPNEQFF. The CDR3, as DNA: TGCGCCAGCAGCTTGGCTTCTAGCGGGAGTCCCAATGAGCAGTTCTTC.

In DNA form, the CDR3 reads TGTGCCAGCAGTTGGAGCGGGGGGCCCAACGATGATACGCAGTATTTT. Protein product: CASSWSGGPNDDTQYF. V usage is TRBV28 and J usage is TRBJ2-3, with TRBD2 identical over 9 bases. Germline V gene sequence: CDR1 MDHEN, CDR2 SYDVKM. This CDR3 spans 16 amino acids. V shed 4 bases and J 6 bases; nucleotides not matched to a gene: 11.

This clonotype appeared a single time. The chain uses TRBV2 and TRBJ2-5; D gene uncertain. The CDR3 consists of 13 residues. Looked up from germline, CDR1 is SNHLY and CDR2 is FYNNEI. V lost 9 bases to trimming and J lost 2 bases, with 13 bases between them. The CDR3 reads CASGREIQETQYF. The CDR3 DNA follows: TGTGCCAGTGGTCGTGAGATACAAGAGACCCAGTACTTC.

The chain is built from TRBV18 and TRBJ1-3; 8 bases are shared with TRBD1. The J segment lost 4 bases and the V segment lost 3 bases, leaving 5 bases of the junction unmatched. The CDR3 length is 15 residues. Germline CDR1 reads KGHSH; CDR2 reads LQKENI. The CDR3 loop reads CASSPDRVGGNTIYF. In DNA, the CDR3 is TGTGCCAGCTCACCGGACAGGGTCGGCGGAAACACCATATATTTT. Full variable domain (outside the CDR3, taken from reference TRBV18 and TRBJ1-3): NAGVMQNPRHLVRRRGQEARLRCSPMKGHSHVYWYRQLPEEGLKFMVYLQKENIIDESGMPKERFSAEFPKEGPSILRIQQVVRGDSAAYFCASSPDRVGGNTIYFGEGSWLTVV.

The J gene is TRBJ1-2, the V gene TRBV29-1, with D maybe TRBD1 (6 bases). Germline V gene lookup returns CDR1 SQVTM and CDR2 ANQGSEA. This CDR3 comprises 13 residues. Trimming took 7 bases from V and 0 from J, leaving 12 bases between them. This chain's CDR3 is CSADRTANYGYTF. CDR3 bases: TGCAGCGCTGACAGGACCGCTAACTATGGCTACACCTTC.

V gene TRBV11-1 combines with J gene TRBJ2-7; 9 nucleotides line up with TRBD2. Germline V lookup: CDR1 SGHAT, CDR2 FQDESV (reference sequence). The CDR3 contains 16 residues. Losses at the gene ends were 4 bases for V and 3 bases for J; bases not matched to a gene: 10. The CDR3 spells CASSSASGIIFYEQYF. The CDR3 DNA follows: TGTGCCAGCAGCTCCGCTAGCGGGATAATATTCTACGAGCAGTACTTC.

This clonotype was seen only a few times. V and J are TRBV7-3 and TRBJ2-2; tentatively, D is TRBD2 (6 bases). The CDR3 contains 15 residues. The V end lost 5 bases, the J end lost 4 bases, and 14 bases lay between the germline ends. Looked up from germline, CDR1 is SGHTA and CDR2 is FQGTGA. CDR3 nucleotide sequence: TGTGCCAGCAGCCCTTGGGGAGGTGCCACCGGGGAGCTGTTTTTT. As protein: CASSPWGGATGELFF.

The V call is TRBV29-1, the J call TRBJ1-1; D is possibly TRBD1 (5 bases). This CDR3 has 13 amino acids. CDR1 SQVTM and CDR2 ANQGSEA come from the germline V gene. V lost 4 bases, J lost 5 bases, and 14 bases lay in between. CDR3 nucleotide sequence: TGCAGCGTTGGCGCGGGGGGGGGAACTGAAGCTTTCTTT. The encoded protein is CSVGAGGGTEAFF.

The J gene is TRBJ2-5, the V gene TRBV29-1; 7 positions agree with TRBD2. Germline-derived CDR1 and CDR2 are SQVTM and ANQGSEA. V was clipped by 4 bases and J by 2 bases; unmatched bases: 7. This CDR3 contains 14 residues. The CDR3 loop reads CSVASGAPQETQYF. In DNA, the CDR3 is TGCAGCGTTGCGAGCGGGGCACCACAAGAGACCCAGTACTTC.

The chain couples TRBV29-1 to TRBJ1-1; D uncertain. The CDR3 totals 11 residues. The V gene's germline CDR1 is SQVTM and CDR2 ANQGSEA. The CDR3 DNA reads TGCACCGTCGAGCGCGGCACTGAAGCTTTCTTT. Protein sequence: CTVERGTEAFF.

This chain connects TRBV7-6 to TRBJ1-1; no clear D. In germline, CDR1 is SGHVS, CDR2 FNYEAQ. This CDR3 has 16 amino acids. Trimming removed 6 bases from V and 4 bases from J, with 21 bases in between. CDR3 protein: CASRHEVGLLGTEAFF. The DNA of the CDR3 is TGTGCCAGCAGACACGAGGTAGGACTTCTGGGCACTGAAGCTTTCTTT.

The chain has TRBV3-1 and TRBJ2-1; D gene uncertain. This CDR3 has 13 amino acids. The germline V and J ends were trimmed by 1 base and 5 bases, with 6 bases remaining between them. Germline loops: CDR1 LGHDT, CDR2 YNNKEL (reference sequence). The CDR3 bases are TGTGCCAGCAGCCAAGTAAGTGACAATGAGCAGTTCTTC. Protein product: CASSQVSDNEQFF.

This clonotype appeared a few times. The chain employs TRBV7-9 and TRBJ2-3, with D hard to call. The CDR3 consists of 12 residues. Between the trimmed V and J ends, which lost 5 bases and 3 bases, there was a span of 6 bases. CDR1 and CDR2 from the germline V gene are SEHNR and FQNEAQ (reference sequence). This CDR3 reads CASSLKTDTQYF. In nucleotides, the CDR3 is TGTGCCAGCAGCCTTAAGACAGATACGCAGTATTTT.

Only a few counts were recorded for this clonotype. This CDR3 reads CSGYKSSYNEQFF. In DNA, the CDR3 is TGCAGCGGCTATAAGAGCTCCTACAATGAGCAGTTCTTC. This chain uses TRBV29-1 with TRBJ2-1; D is ambiguous. Trimming cost V 7 bases and J 0 bases, with 10 bases left between them. CDR1 is SQVTM and CDR2 is ANQGSEA in the germline V gene. This CDR3 region has 13 residues.

This chain uses TRBV5-1 with TRBJ2-7; D is perhaps TRBD2 (5 bases). There are 14 residues in the CDR3. With 0 bases removed from V and 7 bases from J, the gap between germline ends came to 14 bases. Germline V lookup: CDR1 SGHRS, CDR2 YFSETQ. DNA of the CDR3: TGCGCCAGCAGCTTGGAGCGGCTAGCAAGTGAGCAGTACTTC. Its protein is CASSLERLASEQYF.

The CDR3 spells CASTQELRSTDTQYF. In DNA, the CDR3 is TGTGCCAGCACCCAAGAACTGAGAAGCACAGATACGCAGTATTTT. J is TRBJ2-3 and V is TRBV11-1; D ambiguous. The CDR3 consists of 15 residues. With 7 bases removed from V and 0 bases from J, the gap between germline ends came to 14 bases. Germline CDR1 SGHAT, CDR2 FQDESV (reference sequence).

This clonotype was recorded once. V gene TRBV11-3 combines with J gene TRBJ2-7; D unresolved. This CDR3 comprises 14 residues. Germline V CDR1 and CDR2: SGHNT, YENEEA. Trimming left V 1 base short and J 3 bases short, with 10 bases between. The CDR3 nucleotides are TGTGCCAGCAGCTTAGTAGGTCCGGTCTACGAGCAGTACTTC. Translated: CASSLVGPVYEQYF.

The chain joins TRBV20-1 to TRBJ1-4; no firm D call. The germline CDR1 and CDR2 sequences are DFQATT and SNEGSKA (reference sequence). This CDR3 spans 15 amino acids. V lost 0 bases and J lost 4, with 12 bases in between. DNA for the CDR3: TGCAGTGCTAGAGACCCGGTTCGGCTTAATGAAAAACTGTTTTTT. Encoded protein: CSARDPVRLNEKLFF.

The chain has TRBV5-1 and TRBJ2-1, with D perhaps matching TRBD1 (6 bases). Per germline, CDR1 SGHRS and CDR2 YFSETQ. The length of the CDR3 is 15 residues. The V gene lost 7 bases and the J gene lost 0 bases, with 14 bases spanning the gap. This CDR3 reads CASGIQGSSYNEQFF. DNA for the CDR3: TGCGCCAGCGGAATCCAGGGGAGCTCCTACAATGAGCAGTTCTTC.

Turning to this clonotype: The germline gene is not matched at one end of the junction; a read error may be the cause. The J gene is TRBJ2-5, the V gene TRBV28, with 11 nucleotides matching TRBD2. CDR1 and CDR2 (germline): MDHEN, SYDVKM. This CDR3 is 15 amino acids long. The CDR3 reads CASSSSGRLLEAQYF. The CDR3 DNA reads as TGTGCCAGCAGTTCTAGCGGGAGGTTACTAGAGGCCCAGTACTTC.